Listed below are T cell receptor beta chains from one sample, sequenced in a study of blood T cell repertoires in COVID-19. This table comes from immunoSEQ multiplex PCR, and its TCRdb copy is limited to in-frame clones, with some not included. The table has about 150,000 clones, about 90% seen once; the top ten hold under 4.5%. Sequencing input: PBMCs or T cells enriched from blood (not recorded which). Every receptor here comes from a middle-aged woman who had been exposed to COVID-19. Both conserved end residues are part of each CDR3. The D gene is left open where the match is weak. The size of a clone is reported for some rows only, either as once, few or many, or as a class for expanded clones.

abundance: once; v_gene: TRBV6-5; len: 15; j_gene: TRBJ1-6; d_gene: TRBD1; CDR3nt: TGTGCCAGCAGTTACTCCGGGACAGGGGTAGAACCCCTCCACTTT; CDR3aa: CASSYSGTGVEPLHF
abundance: .; v_gene: TRBV18; len: 15; j_gene: TRBJ1-5; d_gene: TRBD1; CDR3nt: TGTGCCAGCTCACCACAGGAGACAGGGGCCCAGCCCCAGCATTTT; CDR3aa: CASSPQETGAQPQHF
abundance: .; v_gene: TRBV29-1; len: 12; j_gene: TRBJ1-2; d_gene: .; CDR3nt: TGCAGCGTGGGGGGGCAGGCCTATGGCTACACCTTC; CDR3aa: CSVGGQAYGYTF
abundance: .; v_gene: TRBV10-3; len: 14; j_gene: TRBJ1-2; d_gene: .; CDR3nt: TGTGCCATCAGTGGGTTTGCGGGGGACTATGGCTACACCTTC; CDR3aa: CAISGFAGDYGYTF
abundance: .; v_gene: TRBV2; len: 12; j_gene: TRBJ2-5; d_gene: .; CDR3nt: TGTGCCAGCGGCCCGAATCAAGAGACCCAGTACTTC; CDR3aa: CASGPNQETQYF
abundance: .; v_gene: TRBV28; len: 16; j_gene: TRBJ1-1; d_gene: TRBD1; CDR3nt: TGTGCCAGCACCACCGACAGGGGCGTGGGGAACACTGAAGCTTTCTTT; CDR3aa: CASTTDRGVGNTEAFF
abundance: few; v_gene: TRBV5-1; len: 14; j_gene: TRBJ1-5; d_gene: .; CDR3nt: TGCGCCAGCAGCTCTCAGGGGAGGGAACAGCCCCAGCATTTT; CDR3aa: CASSSQGREQPQHF
abundance: .; v_gene: TRBV7-3; len: 14; j_gene: TRBJ2-1; d_gene: TRBD2; CDR3nt: TGTGCCAGCAGCTTAGGGGGACTAGTCGTTGAGCAGTTCTTC; CDR3aa: CASSLGGLVVEQFF
abundance: .; v_gene: TRBV2; len: 13; j_gene: TRBJ1-5; d_gene: .; CDR3nt: TGTGCCAGCAGCGGGACTCCCAATCAGCCCCAGCATTTT; CDR3aa: CASSGTPNQPQHF
abundance: .; v_gene: TRBV7-2; len: 15; j_gene: TRBJ2-5; d_gene: TRBD1; CDR3nt: TGTGCCAGCAGCTTGACAGGGGGGGATGGAGAGACCCAGTACTTC; CDR3aa: CASSLTGGDGETQYF
abundance: .; v_gene: TRBV11-2; len: 13; j_gene: TRBJ1-1; d_gene: TRBD1; CDR3nt: TGTGCCAGCAGCTTCGACAGGGCATCGAATCCTTTCTTT; CDR3aa: CASSFDRASNPFF
abundance: .; v_gene: TRBV5-1; len: 14; j_gene: TRBJ2-7; d_gene: .; CDR3nt: TGCGCCAGCAGCTTGGCACAGACATCCTACGAGCAGTACTTC; CDR3aa: CASSLAQTSYEQYF
abundance: .; v_gene: TRBV6-2/TRBV6-3; len: 12; j_gene: TRBJ1-5; d_gene: .; CDR3nt: TGTGCCAGCAGTCGGGGGGATCAGCCCCAGCATTTT; CDR3aa: CASSRGDQPQHF
abundance: .; v_gene: TRBV4-1; len: 17; j_gene: TRBJ2-7; d_gene: TRBD2; CDR3nt: TGCGCCAGCAGCCAAGGGGACTCTCGGGACTACTCCTACGAGCAGTACTTC; CDR3aa: CASSQGDSRDYSYEQYF
abundance: .; v_gene: TRBV28; len: 15; j_gene: TRBJ2-7; d_gene: TRBD2; CDR3nt: TGTGCCAGCAGTGTTAGCGGGAGGGCCGCATACGAGCAGTACTTC; CDR3aa: CASSVSGRAAYEQYF
abundance: .; v_gene: TRBV29-1; len: 11; j_gene: TRBJ2-2; d_gene: .; CDR3nt: TGCAGCGTAGAAGTAACCGGGGAGCTGTTTTTT; CDR3aa: CSVEVTGELFF
abundance: .; v_gene: TRBV2; len: 13; j_gene: TRBJ1-6; d_gene: .; CDR3nt: TGTGCCAGCAGTGAATTAGCGGGTTCACCCCTCCACTTT; CDR3aa: CASSELAGSPLHF
abundance: .; v_gene: TRBV18; len: 16; j_gene: TRBJ1-2; d_gene: .; CDR3nt: TGTGCCAGCTCACCTAACTTCGACAGCCCACCCTCTGGCTACACCTTC; CDR3aa: CASSPNFDSPPSGYTF
abundance: .; v_gene: TRBV19; len: 13; j_gene: TRBJ2-1; d_gene: .; CDR3nt: TGTGCCAGTAGTATCGGACAGAACAATGAGCAGTTCTTC; CDR3aa: CASSIGQNNEQFF
abundance: .; v_gene: TRBV28; len: 11; j_gene: TRBJ2-7; d_gene: .; CDR3nt: TGTGCCAGCAGTTCTACGGTAGAGCAGTACTTC; CDR3aa: CASSSTVEQYF
abundance: .; v_gene: TRBV7-7; len: 13; j_gene: TRBJ1-6; d_gene: .; CDR3nt: TGTGCCAGCAGCTTAACGGAGCAGTCACCCCTCCACTTT; CDR3aa: CASSLTEQSPLHF
abundance: few; v_gene: TRBV6-5; len: 13; j_gene: TRBJ1-1; d_gene: .; CDR3nt: TGTGCCAGCAGTTATGCAGGGAACACTGAAGCTTTCTTT; CDR3aa: CASSYAGNTEAFF